A selection of T cell receptor beta chains follows, all from one sample in a study of monozygotic twins with inflammatory bowel disease. TCRdb re-called the 5' RACE reads and shows each CDR3 protein once, DNA omitted. The sample includes some 300,000 distinct CDR3 sequences. Sequencing used blood. The origin of the receptors is a human donor with ulcerative colitis or Crohn's disease, or a healthy co-twin of an affected twin (not recorded which). Each CDR3 is given with its conserved first and last residue.

j_call v_call cdr3_aa
TRBJ2-3 TRBV12-3/TRBV12-4 CASTPPGPTDTQYF
TRBJ1-6 TRBV7-2 CASSLAGLSPLHF
TRBJ2-3 TRBV6-1 CASRTTFRGILVTDTQYF
TRBJ2-2 TRBV4-3 CASSTWTGGTGELFF
TRBJ2-1 TRBV11-2 CASSFGNQQFF
TRBJ2-1 TRBV5-1 CASSSPQASYNEQFF
TRBJ2-3 TRBV7-2 CASSQGTGGSTRYF
TRBJ2-3 TRBV7-2 CASSFKSTDTQYF
TRBJ2-2 TRBV7-3 CASSLNPTGELFF
TRBJ2-1 TRBV11-3 CASSLPTSGGNNEQFF
TRBJ2-2 TRBV24-1 CATSDLPGTGPNTGELFF
TRBJ1-1 TRBV7-2 CASSLSGREAFF
TRBJ2-4 TRBV2 CASSAQGSLAKNIQYF
TRBJ2-7 TRBV10-3 CAISEVGPSYEQYF
TRBJ1-5 TRBV29-1 CSVGGGNQPQHF
TRBJ2-4 TRBV6-1 CASQGQGGKNIQYF
TRBJ2-5 TRBV7-2 CASSLMGASQETQYF
TRBJ2-1 TRBV11-2 CASSLQRNNEQFF
TRBJ2-7 TRBV5-6 CASSLVFPRRPNYEQYF
TRBJ2-5 TRBV4-3 CASSQTNEETQYF
TRBJ2-5 TRBV11-2 CASSQGGTGETQYF
TRBJ2-7 TRBV5-6 CASSLSSGNPVALDEQYF
TRBJ2-5 TRBV7-6 CASSLDRAARETQYF
TRBJ2-2 TRBV20-1 CSASRSARGSGELFF
TRBJ2-1 TRBV11-1 CASSSQLTTLSSYNEQFF
TRBJ1-6 TRBV28 CASKTAQGSPLHF
TRBJ2-5 TRBV6-2/TRBV6-3 CASRTTGHGRRETQYF
TRBJ1-2 TRBV6-1 CASSNPGQGYGYTF
TRBJ2-5 TRBV4-3 CASSHRRWGRWETQYF
TRBJ2-2 TRBV11-1 CASRHNISGRALGGELFF
TRBJ2-5 TRBV5-4 CASSVGGPGQQETQYF
TRBJ2-4 TRBV3-1 CASSRTLEVGLGAKNIQYF
TRBJ2-1 TRBV28 CASTPGDRGNEQFF
TRBJ2-1 TRBV7-3 CASSLRTRLAGKYNEQFF
TRBJ2-5 TRBV12-3/TRBV12-4 CASSLRTSGQTQYF
TRBJ1-2 TRBV7-2 CASSLAKQNYGYTF
TRBJ2-7 TRBV7-2 CASSPPGWQSSYEQYF
TRBJ2-2 TRBV2 CASSVQGSSTGELFF
TRBJ2-6 TRBV28 CASVPNLLGGRAGANVLTF
TRBJ2-7 TRBV7-2 CASSFTPSSYEQYF
TRBJ2-3 TRBV12-3/TRBV12-4 CASSWAGTDTQYF
TRBJ2-7 TRBV7-8 CASSFHGLIYEQYF
TRBJ2-1 TRBV10-3 CAISELAGGETYNEQFF
TRBJ2-1 TRBV7-3 CASSLTSSSYNEQFF
TRBJ1-6 TRBV3-1 CASRGTWSSYNSPLHF
TRBJ1-3 TRBV29-1 CSAAGPYSGNTIYF